These 26 T cell receptor beta chains originate from one sample sequenced in a study of T-cell memory formation after mild COVID-19. TCRdb independently ran MiXCR on the 5' RACE reads; one entry per CDR3 protein. Here the sample spans 400,000 to 550,000 distinct CDR3 sequences, about 23% being singletons. Sequencing used PBMCs or a T cell subset sorted from them (not recorded which). The receptors stem from an adult woman who had mild COVID-19 (a few samples of this study predate the infection). Cell type and time point are not known.

This clonotype came up many times. The chain joins TRBV5-6 to TRBJ2-5; no firm D call. There are 14 residues in the CDR3. CDR1 and CDR2 (germline): SGHDT, YYEEEE. The V end was cut by 1 base, the J end by 2 bases, with 9 bases between. The CDR3 here is CASSLRALQETQYF. DNA of the CDR3: TGTGCCAGCAGCTTGAGGGCACTACAAGAGACCCAGTACTTC. Together with reference TRBV5-6 and TRBJ2-5, the CDR3 gives the full variable domain: DAGVTQSPTHLIKTRGQQVTLRCSPKSGHDTVSWYQQALGQGPQFIFQYYEEEERQRGNFPDRFSGHQFPNYSSELNVNALLLGDSALYLCASSLRALQETQYFGPGTRLLVL.

In its sample, this clonotype was seen a few times. This chain uses TRBV29-1 with TRBJ1-5; D uncertain. CDR1 and CDR2 (germline): SQVTM, ANQGSEA. V was shortened by 4 bases and J by 4 bases, with 11 bases between the two germline ends. The CDR3 extends over 13 amino acids. The CDR3 region has the DNA TGCAGCGTTGTTCCGGACGGTAATCAGCCCCAGCATTTT. Protein product: CSVVPDGNQPQHF.

This clonotype appeared a single time. The chain combines TRBV18 with TRBJ2-3; no reliable D call. Per the germline V gene, CDR1 is KGHSH and CDR2 is LQKENI. This CDR3 is built from 12 residues. Trimming removed 2 bases at V and 6 bases at J, with 6 bases between. CDR3 amino acids: CASSPKGDTQYF. In DNA, the CDR3 is TGTGCCAGCTCACCAAAAGGGGATACGCAGTATTTT.

This clonotype was counted at least ten times. The V gene is TRBV29-1, the J gene TRBJ2-3; D possibly corresponds to TRBD2 (6 bases). V lost 4 bases, J lost 3 bases, and 14 bases lay in between. This CDR3 is built from 14 residues. Germline V gene data show CDR1 as SQVTM and CDR2 as ANQGSEA. The CDR3 spells CSVGYGGSTDTQYF. The CDR3 nucleotides read TGCAGCGTTGGGTATGGGGGGAGTACAGATACGCAGTATTTT.

The rearrangement uses TRBV25-1 and TRBJ1-5; 8 bases are shared with TRBD1. From germline, CDR1 is MGHDK and CDR2 SYGVNS. This CDR3 is 15 amino acids long. J lost 4 bases, V lost 2 bases, and 4 bases had no gene match. The CDR3: CASSELDRENQPQHF. CDR3 sequence (DNA): TGTGCCAGCAGTGAACTGGACAGGGAGAATCAGCCCCAGCATTTT.

The V call is TRBV23-1, the J call TRBJ2-5; a weak D match, TRBD2 (6 bases). TRBV23-1 falls under the ORF class, with uncertain function. This CDR3 is built from 13 residues. The CDR3 coding sequence is TGCGCTGAGGAGGGTGAAGGCCAAGAGACCCAGTACTTC. The encoded protein is CAEEGEGQETQYF.

The chain is built from TRBV12-3 or TRBV12-4 and TRBJ1-3, with D possibly matching TRBD1 (5 bases). CDR3 length: 17 residues. Deletions cut 5 bases from V and 1 base from J, with 18 bases between. CDR3 coding DNA: TGTGCCAGCAGTCCTAGTCGGGGGACTGTATCTGGAAACACCATATATTTT. Translating gives CASSPSRGTVSGNTIYF.

This clonotype has just a few counts. The V and J genes are TRBV7-8 and TRBJ2-1; 7 bases match TRBD2. J was trimmed by 7 bases and V by 3 bases; bases with no gene match: 6. This CDR3 is 14 amino acids long. Germline V gene data show CDR1 as SGHVS and CDR2 as FQNEAQ. The CDR3 DNA reads as TGTGCCAGCAGCTTTGGTGGGAGGGTTAATGAGCAGTTCTTC. Translating it yields CASSFGGRVNEQFF.

This clonotype has more than one count but fewer than ten. The gene calls are TRBV6-5 and TRBJ2-3; no clear D. V lost 4 bases, J lost 8 bases, and 10 bases lay in between. The CDR3 sequence is 12 residues long. Germline values: CDR1 MNHEY, CDR2 SVGAGI. The CDR3 DNA reads as TGTGCCAGCAGTTTCTCCCGTGGTACGCAGTATTTT. This sequence encodes CASSFSRGTQYF.

This clonotype showed up just a few times. The chain has TRBV18 and TRBJ1-6; TRBD1 matches at 9 bases. There are 14 residues in the CDR3. V lost 6 bases, J lost 7 bases, and 4 bases stayed unmatched. Germline values: CDR1 KGHSH, CDR2 LQKENI. CDR3 DNA: TGTGCCAGCTCGCCCGGGACAGGGAATTCACCCCTCCACTTT. Amino acid sequence: CASSPGTGNSPLHF.

This clonotype was observed a few times. The chain carries TRBV4-1 and TRBJ2-3; D remains ambiguous. Trimming took 4 bases from V and 4 from J, leaving 9 bases between them. CDR3 size: 13 residues. Germline CDR1 and CDR2: MGHRA and YSYEKL. The chain's CDR3 is CASSPSLPDTQYF. CDR3 in DNA: TGCGCCAGCAGCCCCTCGCTTCCAGATACGCAGTATTTT.

This clonotype has just a few counts. V gene TRBV3-1 combines with J gene TRBJ2-7; D is perhaps TRBD1 (5 bases). Germline V gene data show CDR1 as LGHDT and CDR2 as YNNKEL (reference sequence). V was cut by 3 bases and J by 7 bases, with 10 bases left in between. The CDR3 runs to 12 residues. DNA of the CDR3: TGTGCCAGCAGCCACGACAGCCCGGAGCAGTACTTC. Residues: CASSHDSPEQYF.

The chain has TRBV29-1 and TRBJ2-1; D gene uncertain. The CDR3 spans 14 residues. Trimming pared 3 bases from V and 2 bases from J, leaving 11 bases between. Germline CDR1 reads SQVTM; CDR2 reads ANQGSEA. The CDR3 is CSVEGNIAYNEQFF. The CDR3 nucleotides read TGCAGCGTTGAGGGCAATATCGCCTACAATGAGCAGTTCTTC.

CDR3 region: CASSFTGKETQYF. The DNA of the CDR3 is TGCGCCAGCAGCTTTACGGGGAAAGAGACCCAGTACTTC. V gene TRBV5-1 combines with J gene TRBJ2-5, with TRBD2 as a possible D gene (5 bases). Germline V gene data show CDR1 as SGHRS and CDR2 as YFSETQ. The ends were cut back, 2 bases at V and 3 bases at J, with 8 bases in the middle. This CDR3 region has 13 residues.

The chain couples TRBV5-4 to TRBJ2-3; the D gene is possibly TRBD2 (6 bases). Germline V gene lookup returns CDR1 SGHNT and CDR2 YYREEE (reference sequence). V was cut by 4 bases and J by 2 bases, with 17 bases left in between. The CDR3 totals 16 residues. As DNA, the CDR3 is TGTGCCAGCAGCCCACCTGGCGGGGCTGACACAGATACGCAGTATTTT. Translation: CASSPPGGADTDTQYF.

V usage is TRBV3-1 and J usage is TRBJ2-4; D remains ambiguous. Germline V gene data show CDR1 as LGHDT and CDR2 as YNNKEL (reference sequence). V was cut by 3 bases and J by 1 base, with 16 bases left in between. The length of the CDR3 is 17 residues. Written as DNA, the CDR3 is TGTGCCAGCAGCCAGGGCAGGCAGAGGTATGCCAAAAACATTCAGTACTTC. Translation gives CASSQGRQRYAKNIQYF.

This clonotype appeared a few times. The chain joins TRBV12-3 or TRBV12-4 to TRBJ1-2, with TRBD1 as a possible D gene (5 bases). Trimming left V 6 bases short and J 7 bases short, with 18 bases between. The CDR3 covers 14 residues. CDR3 in DNA: TGTGCCAGCAGCCTCAGGGTATCAATGGGTGGCTACACCTTC. Translated: CASSLRVSMGGYTF.

The V call is TRBV20-1, the J call TRBJ2-3; 7 nucleotides match TRBD1. CDR3 length equals 12 residues. V gave up 5 bases and J gave up 4 bases; unmatched junction bases: 3. Per germline, CDR1 DFQATT and CDR2 SNEGSKA (reference sequence). CDR3 sequence: CSAGRGSDTQYF. CDR3 DNA: TGCAGTGCTGGCAGGGGGTCAGATACGCAGTATTTT.

This clonotype was seen a handful of times. The chain uses TRBV7-3 and TRBJ2-3, with 14 bases identical to TRBD2. The CDR3 is 16 amino acids. Losses at the gene ends were 4 bases for V and 8 bases for J; bases not matched to a gene: 8. The germline V gene has CDR1 SGHTA and CDR2 FQGTGA. CDR3 protein: CASSSGTSGSGRTQYF. In DNA form, the CDR3 reads TGTGCCAGCAGCTCCGGGACTAGCGGGAGTGGTCGTACGCAGTATTTT.

This clonotype was recorded once. This chain uses TRBV30 with TRBJ1-1, with D hard to call. From germline, CDR1 is GTSNPN and CDR2 SVGIG (reference sequence). The V and J ends lost 0 bases and 4 bases respectively, with 9 bases between them. CDR3 size: 13 residues. The chain's CDR3 is CAWSVQGFTEAFF. CDR3 nucleotide sequence: TGTGCCTGGAGTGTACAAGGGTTCACTGAAGCTTTCTTT.

Here the CDR3 reads CASRVSGGGDNEQFF. Written as DNA, the CDR3 is TGTGCCAGCAGGGTTAGCGGGGGGGGTGACAATGAGCAGTTCTTC. The chain recombines TRBV12-3 or TRBV12-4 with TRBJ2-1, with 11 bases identical to TRBD2. The V segment lost 6 bases and the J segment 5 bases; nucleotides outside the gene matches: 6. The CDR3 runs 15 residues.

This rearrangement joins TRBV2 to TRBJ1-1, with 7 positions matching TRBD1. Germline CDR1 SNHLY, CDR2 FYNNEI. The J segment lost 4 bases and the V segment lost 6 bases, leaving 8 bases of the junction unmatched. The CDR3 loop spans 14 amino acids. Written as DNA, the CDR3 is TGTGCCAGCAGACGGGACAGTACCCTCACTGAAGCTTTCTTT. This codes for CASRRDSTLTEAFF. Together with reference TRBV2 and TRBJ1-1, the CDR3 gives the full variable domain: EPEVTQTPSHQVTQMGQEVILRCVPISNHLYFYWYRQILGQKVEFLVSFYNNEISEKSEIFDDQFSVERPDGSNFTLKIRSTKLEDSAMYFCASRRDSTLTEAFFGQGTRLTVV.

The chain combines TRBV5-1 with TRBJ2-5; tentatively, D is TRBD1 (5 bases). This CDR3 has 14 residues. CDR1 and CDR2 (germline): SGHRS, YFSETQ. Trimming took 4 bases from V and 1 from J, leaving 11 bases between them. CDR3 sequence: CASSDGHSQETQYF. Written as DNA, the CDR3 is TGCGCCAGCAGCGATGGACATTCCCAAGAGACCCAGTACTTC.

As for this clonotype: One end of the junction fails to match germline, which may point to a read error. The V gene is TRBV7-2, the J gene TRBJ2-7; no definite D call. Germline CDR1 SGHTA, CDR2 FQGNSA. CDR3 size: 12 residues. CDR3 DNA: TGTGCAAGCAGCTTAGTTAGTCAAGAGCAGTACTTC. It is translated as CASSLVSQEQYF. Complete variable domain (other parts from reference TRBV7-2 and TRBJ2-7): GAGVSQSPSNKVTEKGKDVELRCDPISGHTALYWYRQSLGQGLEFLIYFQGNSAPDKSGLPSDRFSAERTGGSVSTLTIQRTQQEDSAVYLCASSLVSQEQYFGPGTRLTVT.

The table lists this clonotype with a few counts. The CDR3 reads CASSYLGLAGSSYNEQFF. The CDR3 DNA reads as TGTGCCAGCAGTTACCTTGGACTAGCGGGGAGCTCCTACAATGAGCAGTTCTTC. The genes are TRBV6-2 or TRBV6-3 and TRBJ2-1; 12 bases fit TRBD2. Germline V gene sequence: CDR1 MNHEY, CDR2 SVGEGT. The CDR3 is 18 amino acids. V was clipped by 2 bases and J by 0 bases; unmatched bases: 5.

This clonotype showed up just a few times. Here the CDR3 reads CASSLDGTVLGYTF. CDR3 DNA: TGCGCCAGCAGCTTAGACGGGACTGTATTAGGCTACACCTTC. The genes are TRBV5-1 and TRBJ1-2; maybe TRBD1 (5 bases). The germline CDR1 and CDR2 sequences are SGHRS and YFSETQ. V lost 2 bases, J lost 8 bases, and 16 bases lay in between. This CDR3 is 14 amino acids long.